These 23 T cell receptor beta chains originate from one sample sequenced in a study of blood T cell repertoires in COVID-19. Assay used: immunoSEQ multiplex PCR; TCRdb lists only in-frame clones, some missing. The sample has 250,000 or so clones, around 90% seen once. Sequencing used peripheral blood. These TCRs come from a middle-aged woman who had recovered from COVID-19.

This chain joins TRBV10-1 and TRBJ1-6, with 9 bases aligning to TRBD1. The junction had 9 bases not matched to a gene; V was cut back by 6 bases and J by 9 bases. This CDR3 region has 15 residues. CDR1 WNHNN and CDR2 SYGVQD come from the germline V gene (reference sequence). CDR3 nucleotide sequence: TGCGCCAGCAGGCGGGACAGGGAATCACCTTCACCCCTCCACTTT. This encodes CASRRDRESPSPLHF.

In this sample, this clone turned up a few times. CDR3 DNA: TGTGCCACCAGGACGACAGGGGCGAACACCGGGGAGCTGTTTTTT. This translates into CATRTTGANTGELFF. The gene calls are TRBV15 and TRBJ2-2; 8 bases line up with TRBD1. V shed 6 bases and J 0 bases; nucleotides not matched to a gene: 3. CDR1 and CDR2 from the germline V gene are LNHNV and YYDKDF (reference sequence). The CDR3 runs 15 residues. The full variable domain, rest sourced from reference TRBV15 and TRBJ2-2, is DAMVIQNPRYQVTQFGKPVTLSCSQTLNHNVMYWYQQKSSQAPKLLFHYYDKDFNNEADTPDNFQSRRPNTSFCFLDIRSPGLGDTAMYLCATRTTGANTGELFFGEGSRLTVL.

As DNA, the CDR3 is TGTGCCAGCAGCACACAAGCGGGGACCTACAATGAGCAGTTCTTC. Its translation: CASSTQAGTYNEQFF. The J gene is TRBJ2-1, the V gene TRBV9, with 7 bases matching TRBD2. Germline CDR1 reads SGDLS; CDR2 reads YYNGEE. The trim removed 4 bases at V and 2 bases at J, leaving 6 bases unmatched. This CDR3 contains 15 residues.

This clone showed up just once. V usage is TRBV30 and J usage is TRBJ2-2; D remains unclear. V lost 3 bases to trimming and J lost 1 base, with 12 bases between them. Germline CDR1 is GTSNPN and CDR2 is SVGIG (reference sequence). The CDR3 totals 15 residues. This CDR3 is CAWRLQQVNTGELFF. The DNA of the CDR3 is TGTGCCTGGAGGCTACAGCAGGTGAACACCGGGGAGCTGTTTTTT.

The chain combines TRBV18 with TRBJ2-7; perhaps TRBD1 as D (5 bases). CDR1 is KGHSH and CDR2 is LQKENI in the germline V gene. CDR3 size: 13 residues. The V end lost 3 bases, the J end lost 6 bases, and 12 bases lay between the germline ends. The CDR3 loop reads CASSPKQGGEQYF. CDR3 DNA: TGTGCCAGCTCACCGAAGCAGGGTGGCGAGCAGTACTTC. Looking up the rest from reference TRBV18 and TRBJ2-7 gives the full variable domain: NAGVMQNPRHLVRRRGQEARLRCSPMKGHSHVYWYRQLPEEGLKFMVYLQKENIIDESGMPKERFSAEFPKEGPSILRIQQVVRGDSAAYFCASSPKQGGEQYFGPGTRLTVT.

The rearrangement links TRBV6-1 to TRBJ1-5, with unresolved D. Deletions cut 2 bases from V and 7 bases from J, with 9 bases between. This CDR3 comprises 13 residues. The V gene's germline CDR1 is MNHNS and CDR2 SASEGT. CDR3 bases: TGTGCCAGCAGTGAACGTCGAGAACAGCCCCAGCATTTT. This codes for CASSERREQPQHF.

The CDR3 reads CASSDRDFTISGNTIYF. In nucleotides, the CDR3 is TGTGCCAGCAGTGATCGGGACTTCACTATCTCTGGAAACACCATATATTTT. J is TRBJ1-3 and V is TRBV2; D perhaps matches TRBD1 (5 bases). Germline CDR1 SNHLY, CDR2 FYNNEI. V gave up 3 bases and J gave up 0 bases, with 15 bases separating them. The CDR3 contains 17 residues.

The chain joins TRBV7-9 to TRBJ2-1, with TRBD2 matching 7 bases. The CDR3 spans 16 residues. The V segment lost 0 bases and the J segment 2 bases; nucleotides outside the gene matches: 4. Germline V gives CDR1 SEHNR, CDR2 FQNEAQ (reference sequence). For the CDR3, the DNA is TGTGCCAGCAGCTTAGCGGCGGGAGTCGCCTACAATGAGCAGTTCTTC. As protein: CASSLAAGVAYNEQFF.

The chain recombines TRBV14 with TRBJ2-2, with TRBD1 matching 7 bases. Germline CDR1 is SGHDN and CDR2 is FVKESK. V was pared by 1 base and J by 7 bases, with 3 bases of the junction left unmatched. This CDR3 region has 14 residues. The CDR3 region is CASSQGGGHGELFF. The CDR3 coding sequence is TGTGCCAGCAGCCAAGGAGGGGGCCACGGGGAGCTGTTTTTT.

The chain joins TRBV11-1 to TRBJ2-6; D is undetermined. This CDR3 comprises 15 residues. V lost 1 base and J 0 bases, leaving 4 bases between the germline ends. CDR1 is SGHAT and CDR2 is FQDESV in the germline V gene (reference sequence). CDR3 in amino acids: CASSLGDSGANVLTF. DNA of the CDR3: TGTGCCAGCAGCTTAGGCGACTCTGGGGCCAACGTCCTGACTTTC.

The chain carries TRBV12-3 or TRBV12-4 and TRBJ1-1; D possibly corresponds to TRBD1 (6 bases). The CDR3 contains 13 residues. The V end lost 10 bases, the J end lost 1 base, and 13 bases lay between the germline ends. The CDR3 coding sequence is TGTGCCACTCAAAGACAGGCGAACACTGAAGCTTTCTTT. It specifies CATQRQANTEAFF.

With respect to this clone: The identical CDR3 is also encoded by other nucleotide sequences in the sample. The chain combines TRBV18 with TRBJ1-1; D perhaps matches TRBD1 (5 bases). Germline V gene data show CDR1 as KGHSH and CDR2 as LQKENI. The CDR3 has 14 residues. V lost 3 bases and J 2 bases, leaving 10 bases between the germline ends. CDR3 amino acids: CASSPGAGNTEAFF. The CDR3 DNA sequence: TGTGCCAGCTCACCTGGGGCCGGCAACACTGAAGCTTTCTTT.

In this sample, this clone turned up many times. The CDR3 region is CASRPTGNSYEQYF. The CDR3 nucleotides read TGTGCCAGCAGACCGACAGGAAACTCCTACGAGCAGTACTTC. The J gene is TRBJ2-7, the V gene TRBV7-9, with D possibly matching TRBD1 (6 bases). V lost 6 bases and J 0 bases, leaving 12 bases between the germline ends. The germline CDR1 and CDR2 sequences are SEHNR and FQNEAQ (reference sequence). The CDR3 has 14 residues.

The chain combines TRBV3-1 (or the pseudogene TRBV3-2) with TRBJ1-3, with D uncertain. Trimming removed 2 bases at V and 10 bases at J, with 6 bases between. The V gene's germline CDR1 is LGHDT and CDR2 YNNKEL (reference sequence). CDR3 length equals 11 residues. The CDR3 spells CASSQLLTIYF. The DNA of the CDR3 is TGTGCCAGCAGCCAATTATTAACCATATATTTT.

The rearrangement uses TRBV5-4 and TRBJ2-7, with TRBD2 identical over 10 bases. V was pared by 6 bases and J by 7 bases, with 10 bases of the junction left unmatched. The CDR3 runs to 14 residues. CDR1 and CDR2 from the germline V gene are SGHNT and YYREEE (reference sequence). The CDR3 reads CASNTTSGFLEQYF. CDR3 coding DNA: TGTGCCAGCAACACGACTAGCGGGTTTTTGGAGCAGTACTTC.

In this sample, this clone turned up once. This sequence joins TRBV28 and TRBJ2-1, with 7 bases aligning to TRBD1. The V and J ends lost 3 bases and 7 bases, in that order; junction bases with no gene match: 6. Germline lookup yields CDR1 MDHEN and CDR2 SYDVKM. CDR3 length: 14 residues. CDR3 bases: TGTGCCAGCAGTTTCGAGGGGGCGCGGAATGAGCAGTTCTTC. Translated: CASSFEGARNEQFF.

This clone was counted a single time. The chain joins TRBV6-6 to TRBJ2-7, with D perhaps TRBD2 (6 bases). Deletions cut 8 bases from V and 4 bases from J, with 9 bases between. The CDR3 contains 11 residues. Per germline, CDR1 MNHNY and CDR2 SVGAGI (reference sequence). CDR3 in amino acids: CASGGGYEQYF. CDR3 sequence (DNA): TGTGCCAGCGGGGGAGGATACGAGCAGTACTTC.

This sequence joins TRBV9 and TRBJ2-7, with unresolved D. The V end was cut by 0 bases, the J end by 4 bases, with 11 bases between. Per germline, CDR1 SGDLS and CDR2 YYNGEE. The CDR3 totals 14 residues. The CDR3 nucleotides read TGTGCCAGCAGCGTAGGGGCAGATAATTACGAGCAGTACTTC. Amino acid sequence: CASSVGADNYEQYF.

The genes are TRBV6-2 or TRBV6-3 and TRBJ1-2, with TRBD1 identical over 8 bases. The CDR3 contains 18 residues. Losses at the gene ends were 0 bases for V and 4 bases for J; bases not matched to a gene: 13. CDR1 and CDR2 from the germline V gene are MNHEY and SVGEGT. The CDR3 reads CASSYSSRPGGDGYGYTF. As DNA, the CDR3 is TGTGCCAGCAGTTACTCGAGTCGTCCAGGGGGCGATGGCTATGGCTACACCTTC.

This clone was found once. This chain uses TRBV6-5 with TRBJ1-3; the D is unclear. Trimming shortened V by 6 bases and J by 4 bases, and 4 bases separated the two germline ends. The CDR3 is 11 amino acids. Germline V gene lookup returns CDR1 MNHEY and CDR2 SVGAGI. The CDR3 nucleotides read TGTGCCAGCAGGCGGGGAAACACCATATATTTT. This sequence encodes CASRRGNTIYF.

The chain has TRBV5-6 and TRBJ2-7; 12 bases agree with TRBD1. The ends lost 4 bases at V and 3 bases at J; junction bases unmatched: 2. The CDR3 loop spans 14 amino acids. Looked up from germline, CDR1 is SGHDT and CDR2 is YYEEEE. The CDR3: CASSRDRGLYEQYF. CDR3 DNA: TGTGCCAGCAGCCGGGACAGGGGGCTCTACGAGCAGTACTTC.

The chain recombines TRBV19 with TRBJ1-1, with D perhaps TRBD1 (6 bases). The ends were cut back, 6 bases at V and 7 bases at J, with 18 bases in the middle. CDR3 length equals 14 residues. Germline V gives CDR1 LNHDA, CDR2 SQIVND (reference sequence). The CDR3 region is CASSSLQGSGEAFF. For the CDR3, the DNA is TGTGCCAGTAGCTCCCTTCAGGGGAGTGGTGAAGCTTTCTTT.

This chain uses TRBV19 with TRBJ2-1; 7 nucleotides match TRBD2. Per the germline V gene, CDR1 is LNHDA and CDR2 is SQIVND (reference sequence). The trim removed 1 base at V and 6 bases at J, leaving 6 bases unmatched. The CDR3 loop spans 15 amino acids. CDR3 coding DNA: TGTGCCAGTAGTATAGCCGTTTCGGGGGGCAATGAGCAGTTCTTC. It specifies CASSIAVSGGNEQFF.